The T cell receptor beta chain under discussion was sequenced for a study of OX40 agonist ivuxolimab in advanced cancers. Points from the study as a whole: Individuals who were partial responders at 0.1-3.0 mg/kg had clonal expansion that ranked among the lowest. Certain nonresponders likewise exhibited a low normalized T-cell clonal expansion. The expanded peripheral T cells' antigen specificity was not determined.

The CDR3 runs to 16 residues. V lost 3 bases to trimming and J lost 3 bases; unmatched junction nucleotides: 2. Germline V gene sequence: CDR1 SGHTS, CDR2 YDEGEE. Sequencing used immunoSEQ multiplex PCR; TCRdb keeps in-frame clones, though not all of them. The sample has tens of thousands of clones; approximately 78% are singletons. This clone came up once. Its antigen remains unidentified. Any history of autoimmune disease or systemic immunosuppression disqualified patients. The chain links TRBV5-8 to TRBJ2-2; 13 bases match TRBD2. The TCR sequence derives from an adult with an advanced solid tumor such as melanoma, head and neck, liver or kidney cancer. The sample here was CD4+ or CD8+ T cells sorted from blood, taken in a trial of the OX40 agonist ivuxolimab. CDR3 DNA sequence: TGTGCCAGCAGCTACGGACTAGCGGGAGACACCGGGGAGCTGTTTTTT. Encoded protein: CASSYGLAGDTGELFF.